Sequencing of this TCR beta chain was carried out in a study of response to subunit inactivated influenza vaccine. Study-level points and caveats: Researchers suggested that each seasonal influenza vaccination recruits few new T cells.

As concerns this clonotype: The antigen is undetermined.

The V gene lost 6 bases and the J gene lost 4 bases, with 16 bases spanning the gap. There are 14 residues in the CDR3. CDR1 ENHRY and CDR2 SYGVKD come from the germline V gene. MiXCR, run by TCRdb on the RT-PCR reads, gives a single entry per CDR3 protein. This table has about 700,000 distinct CDR3 sequences, about 14% appearing once. The TCR comes from a man aged 50-59 years who received an inactivated influenza vaccine. The specimen comprised PBMCs from blood, sampled 14 to 15 days before vaccination. The chain uses TRBV10-3 and TRBJ2-7; perhaps TRBD2 as D (5 bases). The CDR3 reads CAIREDLATYEQYF. CDR3 bases: TGTGCCATCAGGGAGGACCTCGCCACTTACGAGCAGTACTTC.